This entry features one T cell receptor (beta chain) sequence. The antigen is undetermined. Germline V gene data show CDR1 as MNHNS and CDR2 as SASEGT. The J segment lost 0 bases and the V segment lost 8 bases, leaving 15 bases of the junction unmatched. The CDR3 sequence is 19 residues long. Noted time point: persistent/refractory GD, antithyroid drugs over 5 years with positive TRAb. PBMC-derived RNA was used for the TCR library. Patients met American Thyroid Association criteria for Graves' disease. The record originates from a study of regulatory T cells in long-lasting Graves disease. About the study: Persistence in Graves' disease denoted antithyroid drug use beyond 5 years alongside positive TSH receptor antibodies.

Points from the study as a whole: Between persistent patients, thousands of public clonotypes were shared, exceeding the 800 to 1,000 shared between new patients. Persistent Graves' patients possessed reduced TCR diversity relative to recently diagnosed ones.

iRepertoire HTBI primers and Arm-PCR of CDR3 regions built TCR beta libraries. Via MiXCR, TCRdb re-called the multiplex PCR reads, giving one row per CDR3 protein. The data contain 650,000 to 700,000 distinct CDR3 sequences, about 30% of them singletons. This receptor was taken from a female donor with Graves disease. Sequencing used peripheral blood mononuclear cells (PBMCs), obtained when the disease was refractory, from a patient treated with antithyroid drugs. V gene TRBV6-1 combines with J gene TRBJ2-2, with TRBD1 matching 10 bases. In DNA form, the CDR3 reads TGTGCCAGCCCCCCCGGACAGGGGGTTAACTGGGCGAACACCGGGGAGCTGTTTTTT. It translates to CASPPGQGVNWANTGELFF.